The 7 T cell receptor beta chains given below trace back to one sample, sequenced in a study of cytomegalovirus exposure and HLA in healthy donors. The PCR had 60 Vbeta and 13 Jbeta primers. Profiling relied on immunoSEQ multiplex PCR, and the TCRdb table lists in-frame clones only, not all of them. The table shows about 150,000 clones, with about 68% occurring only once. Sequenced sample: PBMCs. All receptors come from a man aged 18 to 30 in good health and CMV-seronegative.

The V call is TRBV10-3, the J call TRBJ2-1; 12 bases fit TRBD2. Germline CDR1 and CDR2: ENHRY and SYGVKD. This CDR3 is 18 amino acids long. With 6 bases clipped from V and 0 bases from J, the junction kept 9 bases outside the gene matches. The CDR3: CAIRSGTSGPDSYNEQFF. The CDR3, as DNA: TGTGCCATCAGATCCGGGACTAGCGGGCCTGACTCCTACAATGAGCAGTTCTTC.

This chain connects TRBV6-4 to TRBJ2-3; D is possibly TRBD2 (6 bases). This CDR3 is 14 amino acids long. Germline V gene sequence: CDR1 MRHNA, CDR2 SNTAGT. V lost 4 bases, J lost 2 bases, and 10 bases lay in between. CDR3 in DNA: TGTGCCAGCAGTGGTAGCGGACACACAGATACGCAGTATTTT. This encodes CASSGSGHTDTQYF.

The CDR3 bases are TGTGCCAGCAGCCCCCGCCGTGGTAGCGGACTCACCGGGGAGCTGTTTTTT. Translation gives CASSPRRGSGLTGELFF. The V and J genes are TRBV11-3 and TRBJ2-2; tentative D call: TRBD2 (6 bases). Trimming took off 5 bases at V and 4 bases at J, with 20 bases between the two ends. Germline-derived CDR1 and CDR2 are SGHNT and YENEEA. This CDR3 contains 17 residues.

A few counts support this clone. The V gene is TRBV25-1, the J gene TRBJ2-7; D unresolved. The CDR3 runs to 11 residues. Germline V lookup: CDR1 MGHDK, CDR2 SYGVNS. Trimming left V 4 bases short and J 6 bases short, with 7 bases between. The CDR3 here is CASSGPSEQYF. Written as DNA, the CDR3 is TGTGCCAGCAGTGGGCCCTCCGAGCAGTACTTC.

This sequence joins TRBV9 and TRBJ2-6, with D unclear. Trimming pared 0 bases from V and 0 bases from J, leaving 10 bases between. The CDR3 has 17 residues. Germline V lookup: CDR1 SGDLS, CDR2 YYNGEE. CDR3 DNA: TGTGCCAGCAGCGTAGGAGACTCCAGCTCTGGGGCCAACGTCCTGACTTTC. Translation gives CASSVGDSSSGANVLTF.

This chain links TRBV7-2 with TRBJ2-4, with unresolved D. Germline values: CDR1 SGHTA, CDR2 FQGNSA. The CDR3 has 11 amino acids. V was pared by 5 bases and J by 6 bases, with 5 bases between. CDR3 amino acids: CASSPGNIQYF. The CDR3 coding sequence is TGTGCCAGCAGCCCGGGAAACATTCAGTACTTC.

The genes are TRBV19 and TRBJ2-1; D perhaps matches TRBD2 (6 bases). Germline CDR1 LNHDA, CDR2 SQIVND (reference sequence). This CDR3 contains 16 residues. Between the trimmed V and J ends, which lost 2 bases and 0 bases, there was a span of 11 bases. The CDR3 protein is CASSISGGNSYNEQFF. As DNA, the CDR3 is TGTGCCAGTAGTATAAGTGGAGGGAACTCCTACAATGAGCAGTTCTTC.